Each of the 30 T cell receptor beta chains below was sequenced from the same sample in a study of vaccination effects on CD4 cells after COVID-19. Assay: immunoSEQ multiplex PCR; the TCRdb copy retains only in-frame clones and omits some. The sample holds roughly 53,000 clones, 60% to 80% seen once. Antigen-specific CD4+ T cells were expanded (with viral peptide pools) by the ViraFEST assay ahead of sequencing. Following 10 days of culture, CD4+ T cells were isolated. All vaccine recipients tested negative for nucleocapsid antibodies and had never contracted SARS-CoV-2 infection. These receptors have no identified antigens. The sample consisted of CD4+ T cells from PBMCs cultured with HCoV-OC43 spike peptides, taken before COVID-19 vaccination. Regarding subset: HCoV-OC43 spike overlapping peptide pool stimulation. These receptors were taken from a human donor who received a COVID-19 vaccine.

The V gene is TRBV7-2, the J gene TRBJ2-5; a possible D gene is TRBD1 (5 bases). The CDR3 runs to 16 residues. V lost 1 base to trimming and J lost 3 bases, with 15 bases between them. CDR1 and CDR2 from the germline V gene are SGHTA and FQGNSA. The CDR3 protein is CASSLVGRVREETQYF. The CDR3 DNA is TGTGCCAGCAGCTTAGTAGGTAGAGTCAGGGAAGAGACCCAGTACTTC.

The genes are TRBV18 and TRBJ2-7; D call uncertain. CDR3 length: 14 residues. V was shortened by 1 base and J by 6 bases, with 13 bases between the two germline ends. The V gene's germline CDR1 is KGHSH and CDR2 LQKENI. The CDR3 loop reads CASSPRTPAGEQYV. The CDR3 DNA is TGTGCCAGCTCACCACGCACGCCGGCAGGCGAGCAGTACGTC.

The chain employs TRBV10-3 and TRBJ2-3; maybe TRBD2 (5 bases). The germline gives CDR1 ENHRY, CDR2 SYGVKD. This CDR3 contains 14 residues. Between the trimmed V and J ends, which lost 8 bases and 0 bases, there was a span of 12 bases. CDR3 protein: CAIQEGPSTDTQYF. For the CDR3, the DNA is TGTGCCATCCAAGAGGGCCCGAGCACAGATACGCAGTATTTT.

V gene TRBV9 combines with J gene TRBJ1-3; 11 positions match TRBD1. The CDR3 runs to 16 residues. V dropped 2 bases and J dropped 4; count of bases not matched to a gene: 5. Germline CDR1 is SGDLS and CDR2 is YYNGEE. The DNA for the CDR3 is TGTGCCAGCAGCGTTGGGACAGGGGGTTCCGGAAACACCATATATTTT. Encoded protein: CASSVGTGGSGNTIYF.

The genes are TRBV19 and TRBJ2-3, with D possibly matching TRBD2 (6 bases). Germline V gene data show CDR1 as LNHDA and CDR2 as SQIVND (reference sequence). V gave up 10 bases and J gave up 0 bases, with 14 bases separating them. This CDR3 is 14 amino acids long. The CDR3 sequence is CATRRGTSTDTQYF. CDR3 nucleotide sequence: TGTGCCACTAGGCGGGGAACTAGCACAGATACGCAGTATTTT.

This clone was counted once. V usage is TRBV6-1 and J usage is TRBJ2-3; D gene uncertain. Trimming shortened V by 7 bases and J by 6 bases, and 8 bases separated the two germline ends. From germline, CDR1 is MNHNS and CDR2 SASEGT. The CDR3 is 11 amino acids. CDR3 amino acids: CASTRVDTQYF. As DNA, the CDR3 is TGTGCCAGCACTAGGGTGGATACGCAGTATTTT.

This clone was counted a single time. CDR3 nucleotide sequence: TGTGCCAGTAGTATAGCCGGCAGGGCAAACTATGGCTACACCTTC. It specifies CASSIAGRANYGYTF. The chain has TRBV19 and TRBJ1-2; maybe TRBD1 (5 bases). V was trimmed by 1 base and J by 2 bases, leaving 11 bases between them. Germline CDR1 is LNHDA and CDR2 is SQIVND (reference sequence). This CDR3 spans 15 amino acids.

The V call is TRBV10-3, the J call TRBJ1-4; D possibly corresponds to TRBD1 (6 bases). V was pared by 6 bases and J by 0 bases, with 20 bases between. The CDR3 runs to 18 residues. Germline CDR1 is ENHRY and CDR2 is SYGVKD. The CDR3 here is CAISRDTLPTATNEKLFF. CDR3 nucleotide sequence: TGTGCCATCAGCCGGGACACTCTGCCCACTGCAACTAATGAAAAACTGTTTTTT.

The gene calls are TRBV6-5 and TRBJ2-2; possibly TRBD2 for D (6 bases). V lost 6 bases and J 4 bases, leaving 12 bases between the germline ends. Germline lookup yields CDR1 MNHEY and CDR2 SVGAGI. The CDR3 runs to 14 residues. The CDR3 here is CASSRQGGTGELFF. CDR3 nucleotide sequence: TGTGCCAGCAGCCGCCAGGGAGGCACCGGGGAGCTGTTTTTT.

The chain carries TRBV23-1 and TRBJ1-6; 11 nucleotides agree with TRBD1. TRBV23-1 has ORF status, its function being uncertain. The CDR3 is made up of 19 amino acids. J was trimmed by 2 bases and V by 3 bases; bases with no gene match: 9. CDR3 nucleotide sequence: TGCGCCAGCAGTCACCTCCGGGACAGGGGGGTACCCTATAATTCACCCCTCCACTTT. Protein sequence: CASSHLRDRGVPYNSPLHF.

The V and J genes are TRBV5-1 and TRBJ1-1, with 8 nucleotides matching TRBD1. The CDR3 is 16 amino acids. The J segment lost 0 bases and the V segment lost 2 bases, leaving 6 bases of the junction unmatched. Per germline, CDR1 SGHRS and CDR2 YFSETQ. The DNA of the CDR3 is TGCGCCAGCAGCTTCCTAGGACAGGGCCTGAACACTGAAGCTTTCTTT. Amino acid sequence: CASSFLGQGLNTEAFF.

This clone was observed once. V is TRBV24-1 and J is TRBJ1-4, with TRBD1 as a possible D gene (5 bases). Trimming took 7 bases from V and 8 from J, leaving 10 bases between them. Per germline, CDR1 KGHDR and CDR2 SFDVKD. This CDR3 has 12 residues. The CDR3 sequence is CATSHGGEKLFF. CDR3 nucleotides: TGTGCCACCAGCCACGGGGGGGAAAAACTGTTTTTT.

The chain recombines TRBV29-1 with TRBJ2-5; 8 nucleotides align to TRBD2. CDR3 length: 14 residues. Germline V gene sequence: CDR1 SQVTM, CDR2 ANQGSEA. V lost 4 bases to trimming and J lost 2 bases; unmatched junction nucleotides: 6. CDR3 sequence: CSVGVSGGQETQYF. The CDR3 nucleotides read TGCAGCGTTGGGGTAAGCGGGGGACAAGAGACCCAGTACTTC.

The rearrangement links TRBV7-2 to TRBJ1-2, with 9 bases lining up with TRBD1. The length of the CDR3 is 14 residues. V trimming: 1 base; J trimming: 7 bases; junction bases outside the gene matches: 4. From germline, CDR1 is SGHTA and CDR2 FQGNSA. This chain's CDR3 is CASSLGGTGFGYTF. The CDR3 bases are TGTGCCAGCAGCTTAGGAGGGACAGGGTTTGGCTACACCTTC.

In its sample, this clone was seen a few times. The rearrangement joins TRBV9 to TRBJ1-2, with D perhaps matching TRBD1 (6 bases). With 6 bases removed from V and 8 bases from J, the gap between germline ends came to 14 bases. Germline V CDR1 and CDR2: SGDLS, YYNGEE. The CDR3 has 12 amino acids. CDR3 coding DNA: TGTGCCAGCAATTCCCCAGGGGTCGGCTACACCTTC. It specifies CASNSPGVGYTF.

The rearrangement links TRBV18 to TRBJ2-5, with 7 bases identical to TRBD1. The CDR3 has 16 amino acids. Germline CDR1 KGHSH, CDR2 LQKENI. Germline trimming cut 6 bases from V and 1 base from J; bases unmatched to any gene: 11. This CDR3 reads CASSPRLGQIQETQYF. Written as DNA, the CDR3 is TGTGCCAGCTCTCCTCGATTGGGACAGATCCAAGAGACCCAGTACTTC.

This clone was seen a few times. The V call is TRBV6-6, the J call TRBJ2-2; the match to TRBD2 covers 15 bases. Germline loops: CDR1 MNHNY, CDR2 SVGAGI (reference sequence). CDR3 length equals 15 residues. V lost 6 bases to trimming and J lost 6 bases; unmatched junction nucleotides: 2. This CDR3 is CASSRTSGGAGELFF. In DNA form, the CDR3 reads TGTGCCAGCAGCCGGACTAGCGGGGGGGCCGGGGAGCTGTTTTTT.

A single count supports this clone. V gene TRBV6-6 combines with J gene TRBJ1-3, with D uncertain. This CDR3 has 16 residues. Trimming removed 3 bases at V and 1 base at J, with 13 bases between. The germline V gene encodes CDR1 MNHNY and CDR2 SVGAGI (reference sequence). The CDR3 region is CASSYTSSPSGNTIYF. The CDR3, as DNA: TGTGCCAGCAGTTATACTTCCTCTCCATCTGGAAACACCATATATTTT.

CDR3 sequence (DNA): TGCGCCAGCAGCTTGGCCCAGGGGAAAGACAATGAGCAGTTCTTC. Translated: CASSLAQGKDNEQFF. The V gene is TRBV5-1, the J gene TRBJ2-1, with D maybe TRBD1 (6 bases). Germline V CDR1 and CDR2: SGHRS, YFSETQ. V was trimmed by 0 bases and J by 5 bases, leaving 12 bases between them. The CDR3 is made up of 15 amino acids.

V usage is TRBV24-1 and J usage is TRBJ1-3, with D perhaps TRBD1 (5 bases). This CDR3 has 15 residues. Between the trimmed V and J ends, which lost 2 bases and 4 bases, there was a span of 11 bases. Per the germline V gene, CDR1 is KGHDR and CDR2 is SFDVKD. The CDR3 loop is CATSDSRTSGNTIYF. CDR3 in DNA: TGTGCCACCAGTGATTCTCGGACAAGCGGAAACACCATATATTTT.

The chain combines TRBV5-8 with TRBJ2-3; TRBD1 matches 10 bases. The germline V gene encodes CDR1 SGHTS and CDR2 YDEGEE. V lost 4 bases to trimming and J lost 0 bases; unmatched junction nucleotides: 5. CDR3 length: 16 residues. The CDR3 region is CASSPGTGVSTDTQYF. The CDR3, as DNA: TGTGCCAGCAGCCCCGGGACAGGGGTCAGCACAGATACGCAGTATTTT.

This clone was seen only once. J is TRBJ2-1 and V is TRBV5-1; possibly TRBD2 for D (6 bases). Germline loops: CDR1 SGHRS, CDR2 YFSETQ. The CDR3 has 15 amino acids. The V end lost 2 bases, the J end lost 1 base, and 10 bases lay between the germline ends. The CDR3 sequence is CASSLTGESYNEQFF. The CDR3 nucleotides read TGCGCCAGCAGCTTAACGGGGGAGTCCTACAATGAGCAGTTCTTC.

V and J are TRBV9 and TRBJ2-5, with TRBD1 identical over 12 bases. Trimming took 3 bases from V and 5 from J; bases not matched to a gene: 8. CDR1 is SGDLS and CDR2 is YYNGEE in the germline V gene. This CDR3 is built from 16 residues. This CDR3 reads CASSAVGTGGVETQYF. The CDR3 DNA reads TGTGCCAGCAGCGCGGTCGGGACAGGGGGCGTGGAGACCCAGTACTTC.

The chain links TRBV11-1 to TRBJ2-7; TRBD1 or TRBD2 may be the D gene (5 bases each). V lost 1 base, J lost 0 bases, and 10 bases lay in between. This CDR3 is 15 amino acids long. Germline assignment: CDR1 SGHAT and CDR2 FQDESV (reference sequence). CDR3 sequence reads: CASSLDGASSYEQYV. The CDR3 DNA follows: TGTGCCAGCAGCTTAGACGGGGCTAGCTCCTACGAGCAGTACGTC.

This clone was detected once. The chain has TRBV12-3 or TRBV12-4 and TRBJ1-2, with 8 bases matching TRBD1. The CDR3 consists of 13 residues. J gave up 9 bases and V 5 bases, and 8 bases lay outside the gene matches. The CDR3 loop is CASSRTGKRSYTF. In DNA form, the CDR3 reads TGTGCCAGCAGTCGGACAGGGAAAAGGAGCTACACCTTC.

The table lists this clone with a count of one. The CDR3 coding sequence is TGTGCCAGCAGCGTAGGGGGGGGAAGCTCCTATAATTCACCCCTCCACTTT. Residues: CASSVGGGSSYNSPLHF. This chain links TRBV9 with TRBJ1-6; a weak D match, TRBD1 (5 bases). The germline V gene encodes CDR1 SGDLS and CDR2 YYNGEE. Between the trimmed V and J ends, which lost 0 bases and 0 bases, there was a span of 10 bases. The CDR3 runs to 17 residues.

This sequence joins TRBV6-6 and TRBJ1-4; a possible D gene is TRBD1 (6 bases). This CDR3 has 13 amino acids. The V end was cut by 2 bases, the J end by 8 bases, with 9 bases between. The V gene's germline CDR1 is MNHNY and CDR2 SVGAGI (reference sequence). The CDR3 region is CASSYGTNEKLFF. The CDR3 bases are TGTGCCAGCAGTTACGGGACAAACGAAAAACTGTTTTTT.

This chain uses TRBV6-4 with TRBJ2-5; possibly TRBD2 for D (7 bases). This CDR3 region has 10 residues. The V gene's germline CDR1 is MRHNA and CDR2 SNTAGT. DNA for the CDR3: TGTGCACGGGGGGCCCAACCCCCGTACTTC. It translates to CARGAQPPYF.

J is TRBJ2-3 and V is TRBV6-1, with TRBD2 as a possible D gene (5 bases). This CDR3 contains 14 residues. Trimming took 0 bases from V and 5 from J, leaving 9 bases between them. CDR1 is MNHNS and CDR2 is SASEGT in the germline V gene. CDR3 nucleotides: TGTGCCAGCAGTGAAGCAACGGGGAGAGATACGCAGTATTTT. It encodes CASSEATGRDTQYF.

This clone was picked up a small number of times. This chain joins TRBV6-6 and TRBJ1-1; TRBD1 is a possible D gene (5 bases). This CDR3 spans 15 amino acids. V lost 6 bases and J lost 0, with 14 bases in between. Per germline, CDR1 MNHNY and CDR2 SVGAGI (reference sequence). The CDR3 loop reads CASRRRDAMNTEAFF. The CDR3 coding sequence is TGTGCCAGCAGGAGGAGGGACGCCATGAACACTGAAGCTTTCTTT.